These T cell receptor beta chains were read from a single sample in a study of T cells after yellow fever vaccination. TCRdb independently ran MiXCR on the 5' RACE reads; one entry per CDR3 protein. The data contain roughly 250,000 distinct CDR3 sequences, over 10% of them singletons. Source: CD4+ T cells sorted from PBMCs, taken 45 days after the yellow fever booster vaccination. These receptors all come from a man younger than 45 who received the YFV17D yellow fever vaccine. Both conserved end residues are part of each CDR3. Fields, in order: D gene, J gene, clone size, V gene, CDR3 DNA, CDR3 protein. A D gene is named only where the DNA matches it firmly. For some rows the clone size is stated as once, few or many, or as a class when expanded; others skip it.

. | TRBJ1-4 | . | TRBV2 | TGTGCCAGCCATAAGGGGCTCGGGGAGGAAAAACTGTTTTTT | CASHKGLGEEKLFF
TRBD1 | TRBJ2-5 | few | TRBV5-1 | TGCGCCAGCAGCTTGTCGGGACAGGGTTTTGAGACCCAGTACTTC | CASSLSGQGFETQYF
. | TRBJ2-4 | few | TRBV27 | TGTGCCAGCAGTTTGGGACTCGCCAAAAACATTCAGTACTTC | CASSLGLAKNIQYF
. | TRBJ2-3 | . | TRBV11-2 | TGTGCCAGCAGCTTAGATCTTCCAGGCACAGATACGCAGTATTTT | CASSLDLPGTDTQYF
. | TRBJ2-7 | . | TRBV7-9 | TGTGCCAGCAGTTTCGGGGCTAGCCCTTACGAGCAGTACTTC | CASSFGASPYEQYF
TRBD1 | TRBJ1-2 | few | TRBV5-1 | TGCGCCAGCAGCTTGACACAGGGGGCAGGGTGGTATGGCTACACCTTC | CASSLTQGAGWYGYTF
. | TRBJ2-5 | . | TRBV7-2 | TGTGCCAGCAGTTTCCGGACCTACCAAGAGACCCAGTACTTC | CASSFRTYQETQYF
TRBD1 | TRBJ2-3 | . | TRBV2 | TGTGCCAGCAGTGTACAGGGGGGAGGCACAGATACGCAGTATTTT | CASSVQGGGTDTQYF
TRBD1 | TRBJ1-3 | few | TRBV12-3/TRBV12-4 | TGTGCCAGCAGTTCCGACAGGGTTAGCTCTGGAAACACCATATATTTT | CASSSDRVSSGNTIYF
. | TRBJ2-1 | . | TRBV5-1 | TGCGCCAGCAGCTTGGTCGGCGCCCTCTCCTACAATGAGCAGTTCTTC | CASSLVGALSYNEQFF
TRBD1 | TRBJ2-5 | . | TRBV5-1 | TGCGCCAGCAGCGAGGGGACAGGGAAAGAGACCCAGTACTTC | CASSEGTGKETQYF
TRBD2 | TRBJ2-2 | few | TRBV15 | TGTGCCACCAGCCCTCGGCCGACTAGCGCTCCCGGGGAGCTGTTTTTT | CATSPRPTSAPGELFF
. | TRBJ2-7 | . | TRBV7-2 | TGTGCCAGCAGCCAGCGAGCGACCTACGAGCAGTACTTC | CASSQRATYEQYF
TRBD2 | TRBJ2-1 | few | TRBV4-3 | TGCGCCAGCAGCTACCGACTAGCGGGGCGCTACAATGAGCAGTTCTTC | CASSYRLAGRYNEQFF
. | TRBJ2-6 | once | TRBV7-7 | TGTGCCAGCAGTTCCACAGGGTTTGACGTCCTGACTTTC | CASSSTGFDVLTF
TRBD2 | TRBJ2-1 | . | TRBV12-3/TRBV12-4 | TGTGCCAGCAGTACTAGCGGGGGGGAGAATGAGCAGTTCTTC | CASSTSGGENEQFF
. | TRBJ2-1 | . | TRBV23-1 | TGCGCCAGCACGCATGAGCAGTTCTTC | CASTHEQFF